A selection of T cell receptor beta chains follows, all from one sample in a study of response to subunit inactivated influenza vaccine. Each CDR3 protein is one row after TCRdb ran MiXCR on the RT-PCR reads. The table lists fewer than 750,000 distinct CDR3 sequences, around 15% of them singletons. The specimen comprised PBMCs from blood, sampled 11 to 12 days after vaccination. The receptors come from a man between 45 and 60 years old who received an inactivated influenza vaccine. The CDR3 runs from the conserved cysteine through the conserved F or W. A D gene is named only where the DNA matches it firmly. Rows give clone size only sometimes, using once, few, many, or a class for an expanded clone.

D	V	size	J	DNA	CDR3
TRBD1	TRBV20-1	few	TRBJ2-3	TGCAGTGCTAGAGATCGACAGGGAAGCACAGATACGCAGTATTTT	CSARDRQGSTDTQYF
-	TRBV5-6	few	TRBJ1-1	TGTGCCAGCAGCAGATTACAGGTACCTCTTGAAGCTTTCTTT	CASSRLQVPLEAFF
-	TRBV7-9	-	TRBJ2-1	TGTGCCAGCAGCCCGCTAAGGGATGAGCAGTTCTTC	CASSPLRDEQFF
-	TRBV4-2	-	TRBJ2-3	TGTGCCATGGGCCCCGGGCGGCTCTGCCTTCTTTCGTATACGCAGTATTTT	CAMGPGRLCLLSYTQYF
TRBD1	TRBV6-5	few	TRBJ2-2	TGTGCCAGCAGTTATCCCGGGACAGGAGGCGGGGAGCTGTTTTTT	CASSYPGTGGGELFF
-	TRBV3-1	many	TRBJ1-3	TGTGCCAGCAGCCAAGAGAGGGGGGTTTTTGGAAACACCATATATTTT	CASSQERGVFGNTIYF
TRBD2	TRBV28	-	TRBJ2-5	TGTGCCAGCAGCAGGGCGGGGGGACTTCAAGAGACCCAGTACTTC	CASSRAGGLQETQYF
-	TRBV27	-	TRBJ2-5	TGTGCCAGCAGTTTGGGGGCAGGGGGGAGCCCCACAGAGACCCAGTACTTC	CASSLGAGGSPTETQYF
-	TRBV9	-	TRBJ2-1	-	CASSVGEGALIF
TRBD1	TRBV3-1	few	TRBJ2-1	TGTGCCAGCAGCAGCCGGGACAGGCGAGTCGGTGAGCAGTTCTTC	CASSSRDRRVGEQFF
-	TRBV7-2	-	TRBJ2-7	TGTGCCGGCAGCGGTTCCCGGGGGCCGTCCTACGAGCAGTACTTC	CAGSGSRGPSYEQYF
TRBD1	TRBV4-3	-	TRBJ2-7	TGCGCCAGCAGCCTCCTACCGGGACAGGGCTACGAGCAGTACTTC	CASSLLPGQGYEQYF
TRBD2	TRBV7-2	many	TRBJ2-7	TGTGCCAGCAGCCCTCGGACTAGCGGGGCCTACGAGCAGTACTTC	CASSPRTSGAYEQYF
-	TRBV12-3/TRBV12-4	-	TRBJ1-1	TGTGCCAGCAGTTTTAACAACGAGAACACTGAAGCTTTCTTT	CASSFNNENTEAFF
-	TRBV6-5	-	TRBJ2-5	TGTGCCAGCCAGCAGGAAACCGGGACCCAGTACTTC	CASQQETGTQYF
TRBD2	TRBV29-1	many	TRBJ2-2	TGCAGCGTTTTCCTTCGGGAGGTCTCAACCGGGGAGCTGTTTTTT	CSVFLREVSTGELFF
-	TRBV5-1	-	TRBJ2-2	TGCGCCAGCAGCTTGGTACAAATCGCGAACACCGGGGAGCTGTTTTTT	CASSLVQIANTGELFF
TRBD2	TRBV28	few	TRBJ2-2	TGTGCCAGCAGTTTATCATCGGGACTAGGGCCAACCGGGGAGCTGTTTTTT	CASSLSSGLGPTGELFF
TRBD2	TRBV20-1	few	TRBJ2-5	TGCAGTGCTAGGGAAGCGGGGGGGCCGGAGACCCAGTACTTC	CSAREAGGPETQYF
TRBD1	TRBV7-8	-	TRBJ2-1	TGTGCCAGCAGCTTATTACCGGGACAGGGGGCTTACAATGAGCAGTTCTTC	CASSLLPGQGAYNEQFF
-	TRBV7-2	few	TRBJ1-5	TGTGCCAGCAGCTTAGGGATAGGACCCGGGCAGCCCCAGCATTTT	CASSLGIGPGQPQHF
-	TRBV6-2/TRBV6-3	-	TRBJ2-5	TGTGCCAGCGAAGGGAGACAACCCCCTTGGGAGACCCAGTACTTC	CASEGRQPPWETQYF
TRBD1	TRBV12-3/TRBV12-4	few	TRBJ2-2	TGTGCCAGCAGTTTAAGGCAGGGGGCTTGGGAGCTGTTTTTT	CASSLRQGAWELFF
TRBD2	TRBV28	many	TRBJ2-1	TGTGCCAGCAGCAGATTAGCGGGGGGGCTGTCAAATGAGCAGTTCTTC	CASSRLAGGLSNEQFF
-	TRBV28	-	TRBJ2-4	TGTGCCATCAGCCCCGGGCTGGGTAACATTCAGTACTTC	CAISPGLGNIQYF
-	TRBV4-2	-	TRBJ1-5	TGTGCCAGCAGCCAAGCACAGGGAACCAGGGGTCAGCCCCAGCATTTT	CASSQAQGTRGQPQHF
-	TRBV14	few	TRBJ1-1	TGTGCCAGCAGCCATCGCAGGTCCTCTGAAGCTTTCTTT	CASSHRRSSEAFF
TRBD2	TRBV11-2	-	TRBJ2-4	TGTGCCAGCAGCCCCCACCCCGGGACTACACGAATAGCCAAAAACATTCAGTACTTC	CASSPHPGTTRIAKNIQYF
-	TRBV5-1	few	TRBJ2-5	TGCGCCAGCAGCCCCTTAGCAGAGACCCAGTACTTC	CASSPLAETQYF
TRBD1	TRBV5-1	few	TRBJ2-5	TGCGCCAGCAGTTTAAATCACAGGGGGCGCGGGGAGACCCAGTACTTC	CASSLNHRGRGETQYF
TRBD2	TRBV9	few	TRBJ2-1	TGTGCCAGCCTGCCGGTGACTAGCGGTAGGCAGTTCTTC	CASLPVTSGRQFF
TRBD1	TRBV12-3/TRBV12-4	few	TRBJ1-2	TGTGCCAGCAGCCCGACAGGGTCGGGCTACACCTTC	CASSPTGSGYTF
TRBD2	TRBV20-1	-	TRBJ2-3	TGCAGTGCTATCCCCCTACTAGCGGGAAACGCAGATACGCAGTATTTT	CSAIPLLAGNADTQYF
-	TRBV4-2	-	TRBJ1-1	TGTGCCAGCAGCCAATACCGGGGGGGGACCACTGAAGCTTTCTTT	CASSQYRGGTTEAFF
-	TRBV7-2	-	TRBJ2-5	TGTGCCAGCAGCTCGGAGAGAGAGACCCAGTACTTC	CASSSERETQYF
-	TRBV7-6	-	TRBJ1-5	TGTGCCAGCAGCCCCGGGACACTCAATCAGCCCCAGCATTTT	CASSPGTLNQPQHF
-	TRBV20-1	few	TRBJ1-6	TGCAGTGCCCTAGAGGACAGTAATTCACCCCTCCACTTT	CSALEDSNSPLHF
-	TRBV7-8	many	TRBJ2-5	TGTGCCAGCAGCTCCCACGAGCGGGAGACCCAGTACTTC	CASSSHERETQYF
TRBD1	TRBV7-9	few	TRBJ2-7	TGTGCCAGCAGCCTACGACAGGGCTACTCCTACGAGCAGTACTTC	CASSLRQGYSYEQYF
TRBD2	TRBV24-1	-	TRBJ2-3	TGTGCCACCAGTGATGTTAGCGGGAGGGACACAGATACGCAGTATTTT	CATSDVSGRDTDTQYF
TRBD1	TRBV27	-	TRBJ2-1	TGTGCCAGCAGTTTGCTATCCAGGGGGAATGAGCAGTTCTTC	CASSLLSRGNEQFF
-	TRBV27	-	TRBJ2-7	TGTGCCAGCAAGAGGGAAAGGGTCTCCTACGAGCAGTACTTC	CASKRERVSYEQYF
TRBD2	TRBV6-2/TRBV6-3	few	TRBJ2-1	TGTGCCAGCGAAATTTCCGGGACTAGCGGCAATGAGCAGTTCTTC	CASEISGTSGNEQFF
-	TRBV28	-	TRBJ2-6	TGTGCCAGCAGTTTCCCAGGGCGCTCTGGGGCCAACGTCCTGACTTTC	CASSFPGRSGANVLTF
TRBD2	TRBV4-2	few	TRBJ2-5	TGTGCCAGCAGCCTACGTCCCGGGACTAGCGGGAGAACCCAAGAGACCCAGTACTTC	CASSLRPGTSGRTQETQYF
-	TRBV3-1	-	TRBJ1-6	TGTGCCAGCAGCCCGCACCGGGACAACTCACCCCTCCACTTT	CASSPHRDNSPLHF
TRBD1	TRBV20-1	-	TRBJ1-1	TGCAGTGCAGGGGGACAGATGAACACTGAAGCTTTCTTT	CSAGGQMNTEAFF
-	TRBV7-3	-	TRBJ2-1	TGTGCCAGCAGCGCCCTTTCCACAGCGGGCCGCTACAATGAGCAGTTCTTC	CASSALSTAGRYNEQFF
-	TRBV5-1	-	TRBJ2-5	TGCGCCAGCAGCTTCCGACCCAAAGAGACCCAGTACTTC	CASSFRPKETQYF
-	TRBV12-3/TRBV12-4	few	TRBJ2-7	TGTGCCAGCAGTTTCATTCTCCGTTACGAGCAGTACTTC	CASSFILRYEQYF
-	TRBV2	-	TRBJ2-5	TGTGCCAGCAGCCACAGGTCGGGGTACCAAGAGACCCAGTACTTC	CASSHRSGYQETQYF
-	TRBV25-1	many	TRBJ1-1	TGTGCCAGCAGCCAGGCAAGGGGGAACACTGAAGCTTTCTTT	CASSQARGNTEAFF
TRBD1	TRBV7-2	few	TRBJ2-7	TGTGCCAGCAGCTCGCCGGGACAGGGCCTCTACGAGCAGTACTTC	CASSSPGQGLYEQYF